Presented here are 27 T cell receptor beta chains from one specimen sequenced in a study of blood T cell repertoires in COVID-19. Assay: immunoSEQ multiplex PCR; the TCRdb copy retains only in-frame clones and omits some. The table has tens of thousands of clones, about 83% seen once. Sequenced input: peripheral blood. The receptors come from a man older than 75 with acute or convalescent COVID-19.

The chain carries TRBV6-5 and TRBJ2-3; 7 nucleotides line up with TRBD2. Germline-derived CDR1 and CDR2 are MNHEY and SVGAGI. The V and J ends lost 6 bases and 6 bases, in that order; junction bases with no gene match: 6. This CDR3 has 13 residues. The CDR3 sequence: CASRRGTTDTQYF. In nucleotides, the CDR3 is TGTGCCAGCAGAAGAGGGACTACCGATACGCAGTATTTT.

This sequence joins TRBV3-1 (or the pseudogene TRBV3-2) and TRBJ2-3; TRBD2 agrees at 7 bases. This CDR3 is 17 amino acids long. Germline V lookup: CDR1 LGHDT, CDR2 YNNKEL (reference sequence). V was clipped by 4 bases and J by 4 bases; unmatched bases: 14. The CDR3 sequence is CASSLTLGGGPADTQYF. The CDR3, as DNA: TGTGCCAGCAGCCTAACGTTGGGGGGAGGGCCCGCAGATACGCAGTATTTT.

The chain is built from TRBV28 and TRBJ2-7; possible D gene TRBD1, 5 bases. The CDR3 totals 13 residues. Germline-derived CDR1 and CDR2 are MDHEN and SYDVKM. Trimming removed 2 bases from V and 5 bases from J, with 10 bases in between. The CDR3 here is CASSLMAGNEQYF. The CDR3 DNA sequence: TGTGCCAGCAGTTTAATGGCAGGGAACGAGCAGTACTTC.

This clone has just one count. This chain joins TRBV3-1 (or the pseudogene TRBV3-2) and TRBJ2-1, with a weak D call TRBD2 (5 bases). The V end lost 0 bases, the J end lost 9 bases, and 18 bases lay between the germline ends. The germline V gene has CDR1 LGHDT and CDR2 YNNKEL (reference sequence). This CDR3 contains 16 residues. The CDR3 DNA sequence: TGTGCCAGCAGCCAAGATCCCCCTAGCAGCAATGGTGAGCAGTTCTTC. This gives the protein CASSQDPPSSNGEQFF.

V is TRBV2 and J is TRBJ1-2, with 7 bases identical to TRBD1. Germline loops: CDR1 SNHLY, CDR2 FYNNEI. The V gene end was trimmed by 4 bases and the J gene end by 5 bases; junction bases not matched to a gene: 4. This CDR3 is 13 amino acids long. CDR3 amino acids: CASSAGTDYGYTF. The CDR3 nucleotides are TGTGCCAGCAGTGCCGGGACAGATTATGGCTACACCTTC.

A few counts support this clone. The CDR3 spells CASTPTGTDTQYF. CDR3 sequence (DNA): TGTGCCAGCACCCCCACGGGCACAGATACGCAGTATTTT. The genes are TRBV27 and TRBJ2-3, with D unresolved. CDR1 is MNHEY and CDR2 is SMNVEV in the germline V gene (reference sequence). Trimming removed 7 bases at V and 1 base at J, with 9 bases between. This CDR3 is 13 amino acids long.

This sequence joins TRBV3-1 (or the pseudogene TRBV3-2) and TRBJ1-5, with a possible D match to TRBD1 (6 bases). The CDR3 has 14 amino acids. V was clipped by 0 bases and J by 6 bases, with 9 bases between them. Germline CDR1 is LGHDT and CDR2 is YNNKEL (reference sequence). The CDR3 sequence: CASSQEYRAQPQHF. In DNA, the CDR3 is TGTGCCAGCAGCCAAGAATACAGGGCTCAGCCCCAGCATTTT.

This chain links TRBV20-1 with TRBJ1-6; D is ambiguous. V was trimmed by 3 bases and J by 7 bases, leaving 10 bases between them. This CDR3 is built from 13 residues. Germline V gene lookup returns CDR1 DFQATT and CDR2 SNEGSKA (reference sequence). The CDR3, as DNA: TGCAGTGCTAGTCATTCCGGGAATTCACCCCTCCACTTT. Amino acid sequence: CSASHSGNSPLHF.

This clone was recorded once. V and J are TRBV27 and TRBJ1-4; tentatively, D is TRBD1 (6 bases). The CDR3 runs 15 residues. The germline V gene encodes CDR1 MNHEY and CDR2 SMNVEV (reference sequence). V lost 2 bases to trimming and J lost 6 bases, with 13 bases between them. CDR3 DNA: TGTGCCAGCAGTTTAAGTGGGGGCTTCTATGAAAAACTGTTTTTT. Its translation: CASSLSGGFYEKLFF.

The chain carries TRBV7-9 and TRBJ1-2; 11 bases align to TRBD1. V shed 5 bases, J shed 2 bases, and the junction held 4 bases outside the gene matches. Germline-derived CDR1 and CDR2 are SEHNR and FQNEAQ (reference sequence). This CDR3 has 15 amino acids. The CDR3 DNA reads TGTGCCAGCAGCCTCCGGACAGGGGGCAACTATGGCTACACCTTC. The encoded protein is CASSLRTGGNYGYTF.

This clone was observed a handful of times. The chain carries TRBV7-2 and TRBJ2-5; a possible D gene is TRBD1 (6 bases). This CDR3 is 16 amino acids long. Germline V lookup: CDR1 SGHTA, CDR2 FQGNSA. Trimming left V 3 bases short and J 0 bases short, with 14 bases between. The CDR3 protein is CASSFIFGQYQETQYF. CDR3 sequence (DNA): TGTGCCAGCAGCTTTATCTTTGGACAGTACCAAGAGACCCAGTACTTC.

The rearrangement uses TRBV4-1 and TRBJ1-5, with a tentative D call TRBD1 (5 bases). Trimming took 4 bases from V and 1 from J, leaving 8 bases between them. Germline assignment: CDR1 MGHRA and CDR2 YSYEKL. The CDR3 contains 14 residues. CDR3 in DNA: TGCGCCAGCAGCCGGGGGGACAGCAATCAGCCCCAGCATTTT. Its protein is CASSRGDSNQPQHF.

The rearrangement uses TRBV7-8 and TRBJ2-2; 10 bases map to TRBD2. Germline V lookup: CDR1 SGHVS, CDR2 FQNEAQ. The CDR3 contains 20 residues. Trimming took 5 bases from V and 5 from J; bases not matched to a gene: 20. CDR3 sequence (DNA): TGTGCCAGCAGCCCCTTGGGTTGGGCTAGCGGGAGTAGGCGTACCGGGGAGCTGTTTTTT. It encodes CASSPLGWASGSRRTGELFF.

The chain carries TRBV10-3 and TRBJ2-2; no firm D call. This CDR3 spans 13 amino acids. The V end was cut by 5 bases, the J end by 0 bases, with 4 bases between. CDR1 and CDR2 from the germline V gene are ENHRY and SYGVKD. CDR3 in DNA: TGTGCCATCAGTACAGCGAACACCGGGGAGCTGTTTTTT. It is translated as CAISTANTGELFF.

The chain recombines TRBV5-5 with TRBJ2-7, with D tentatively TRBD1 (6 bases). The germline gives CDR1 SGHKS, CDR2 YYEKEE (reference sequence). V was cut by 4 bases and J by 6 bases, with 11 bases left in between. The CDR3 runs 12 residues. The CDR3 spells CASSAPGVEQYF. The CDR3 DNA reads TGTGCCAGCAGCGCCCCAGGGGTCGAGCAGTACTTC.

The V gene is TRBV6-2 or TRBV6-3, the J gene TRBJ1-4; 8 nucleotides match TRBD1. The ends lost 6 bases at V and 8 bases at J; junction bases unmatched: 11. Germline lookup yields CDR1 MNHEY and CDR2 SVGEGT. This CDR3 is 15 amino acids long. The CDR3 region has the DNA TGTGCCAGCAGCCCCTGGACAGGGTTGAACGAAAAACTGTTTTTT. Its translation: CASSPWTGLNEKLFF.

This clone was seen once. This chain joins TRBV5-1 and TRBJ1-3; 8 bases are shared with TRBD1. Unmatched junction bases numbered 7, after V lost 0 bases and J lost 5 bases. The CDR3 is made up of 16 amino acids. Germline loops: CDR1 SGHRS, CDR2 YFSETQ. DNA for the CDR3: TGCGCCAGCAGCTTGGGTCAGGGGGCATCTAGAAACACCATATATTTT. Translation gives CASSLGQGASRNTIYF.

This clone was observed a handful of times. This chain uses TRBV6-6 with TRBJ2-2, with D maybe TRBD2 (7 bases). The germline V gene encodes CDR1 MNHNY and CDR2 SVGAGI (reference sequence). The CDR3 has 14 residues. V was clipped by 4 bases and J by 5 bases, with 11 bases between them. This CDR3 reads CASSSRGGTGELFF. The DNA for the CDR3 is TGTGCCAGCAGTTCCAGGGGAGGGACCGGGGAGCTGTTTTTT.

The J gene is TRBJ1-2, the V gene TRBV7-8; the D is unclear. The germline CDR1 and CDR2 sequences are SGHVS and FQNEAQ. Trimming cost V 5 bases and J 4 bases, with 11 bases left between them. This CDR3 comprises 13 residues. The CDR3 here is CASSASLLYGYTF. CDR3 bases: TGTGCCAGCAGCGCGAGTCTGCTCTATGGCTACACCTTC.

The rearrangement joins TRBV9 to TRBJ2-2; 9 bases line up with TRBD2. CDR1 is SGDLS and CDR2 is YYNGEE in the germline V gene. J was trimmed by 4 bases and V by 0 bases; bases with no gene match: 10. The CDR3 spans 18 residues. The CDR3 reads CASSVARYGTSLTGELFF. In nucleotides, the CDR3 is TGTGCCAGCAGCGTAGCCAGATACGGGACTAGCCTCACCGGGGAGCTGTTTTTT.

The table lists this clone with a few counts. The chain couples TRBV19 to TRBJ1-2, with no clear D. The CDR3 sequence is 14 residues long. The germline V gene has CDR1 LNHDA and CDR2 SQIVND (reference sequence). The V and J ends lost 7 bases and 1 base respectively, with 13 bases between them. CDR3 bases: TGTGCCAGTATCCCAAACGCCGGTAACTATGGCTACACCTTC. Protein sequence: CASIPNAGNYGYTF.

The CDR3 is CASSGHSGELFF. Here the CDR3 DNA reads TGTGCCAGCAGCGGACATAGCGGGGAGCTGTTTTTT. The chain links TRBV9 to TRBJ2-2, with D hard to call. Trimming took 3 bases from V and 7 from J, leaving 7 bases between them. Germline V gene sequence: CDR1 SGDLS, CDR2 YYNGEE. The CDR3 has 12 amino acids.

The chain couples TRBV5-6 to TRBJ2-3; 11 bases match TRBD2. V dropped 5 bases and J dropped 5; count of bases not matched to a gene: 4. The germline V gene has CDR1 SGHDT and CDR2 YYEEEE. This CDR3 comprises 14 residues. CDR3 region: CASSLAGGQDTQYF. In DNA, the CDR3 is TGTGCCAGCAGTTTAGCGGGGGGGCAAGATACGCAGTATTTT.

V gene TRBV7-2 combines with J gene TRBJ1-4; 10 nucleotides align to TRBD1. V lost 5 bases, J lost 6 bases, and 6 bases stayed unmatched. Germline-derived CDR1 and CDR2 are SGHTA and FQGNSA. The CDR3 length is 15 residues. The CDR3 region is CASSLSGQGDEKLFF. The CDR3 DNA follows: TGTGCCAGCAGCCTTAGTGGACAGGGGGATGAAAAACTGTTTTTT.

The chain recombines TRBV5-1 with TRBJ2-4; tentative D call: TRBD2 (6 bases). Germline loops: CDR1 SGHRS, CDR2 YFSETQ. There are 15 residues in the CDR3. V gave up 4 bases and J gave up 8 bases, with 19 bases separating them. The CDR3 DNA reads as TGCGCCAGCAGCCCCATGGGCGGAGGGGTTGACATTCAGTACTTC. Translated: CASSPMGGGVDIQYF.

The chain uses TRBV27 and TRBJ2-1, with 9 bases fitting TRBD2. J gave up 2 bases and V 7 bases, and 6 bases lay outside the gene matches. Germline values: CDR1 MNHEY, CDR2 SMNVEV (reference sequence). There are 15 residues in the CDR3. The CDR3 DNA follows: TGTGCCAGCAAAGGGAGCGGGGGGACCTACAATGAGCAGTTCTTC. Residues: CASKGSGGTYNEQFF.

The chain recombines TRBV2 with TRBJ2-4; D is possibly TRBD1 (7 bases). The CDR3 totals 17 residues. CDR1 and CDR2 (germline): SNHLY, FYNNEI. Trimming took off 4 bases at V and 3 bases at J, with 19 bases between the two ends. The CDR3 loop reads CASSVAGQRGGKNIQYF. CDR3 sequence (DNA): TGTGCCAGCAGTGTCGCGGGACAGCGAGGCGGCAAAAACATTCAGTACTTC.